A selection of T cell receptor beta chains follows, all from one sample in a study of blood T cell repertoires in COVID-19. Produced via immunoSEQ multiplex PCR; TCRdb's table is partial and in-frame only. The table shows 220,000 or so clones, with around 83% occurring only once. The sample comprised PBMCs or T cells enriched from blood (not recorded which). These receptors originate from a woman aged 35 to 49 who had recovered from COVID-19. CDR3s include the opening cysteine and the closing phenylalanine or tryptophan. Each record gives: V gene, J gene, D gene, clone size, CDR3 protein, CDR3 DNA. D genes are given only for firm matches. The size field is filled for only some rows; it gives once, few, many or a size class.

>TRBV7-9|TRBJ2-3|.|.
CASSSQRADTDTQYF
TGTGCCAGCAGTTCACAGCGGGCCGACACAGATACGCAGTATTTT
>TRBV6-2/TRBV6-3|TRBJ1-6|.|.
CASSSSTETNSPLHF
TGTGCCAGCAGTTCCTCGACAGAGACCAATTCACCCCTCCACTTT
>TRBV28|TRBJ1-1|TRBD1|.
CASRTGGPSRNTEAFF
TGTGCCAGCAGAACAGGGGGCCCGTCCAGAAACACTGAAGCTTTCTTT
>TRBV9|TRBJ2-7|TRBD2|.
CASSDGTSSSYEQYF
TGTGCCAGCAGCGACGGGACTAGCAGCTCCTACGAGCAGTACTTC
>TRBV10-3|TRBJ2-1|TRBD1|.
CAISPRTGDNEQFF
TGTGCCATCAGTCCCCGGACAGGGGACAATGAGCAGTTCTTC
>TRBV2|TRBJ1-5|.|.
CASKARVGNQPQHF
TGTGCCAGCAAGGCCAGGGTAGGCAATCAGCCCCAGCATTTT
>TRBV7-2|TRBJ2-2|TRBD1|.
CASSVAGQGNTGELFF
TGTGCCAGCAGCGTGGCGGGACAGGGCAACACCGGGGAGCTGTTTTTT
>TRBV7-9|TRBJ2-5|TRBD1|.
CASSSYVGQGAFPQYF
TGTGCCAGCAGCTCATATGTAGGGCAGGGGGCGTTTCCCCAGTACTTC
>TRBV6-5|TRBJ2-3|TRBD2|few
CASRASGRGDTQYF
TGTGCCAGCAGGGCCAGCGGGAGAGGAGATACGCAGTATTTT
>TRBV5-4|TRBJ1-1|TRBD1|once
CASSLGTGWTEAFF
TGTGCCAGCAGCTTGGGGACAGGGTGGACTGAAGCTTTCTTT
>TRBV7-2|TRBJ2-5|TRBD2|.
CASSRGTSGSGQETQYF
TGTGCCAGCAGCCGGGGGACTAGCGGGAGTGGGCAAGAGACCCAGTACTTC
>TRBV7-2|TRBJ1-2|.|.
CASSPGKYGYTF
TGTGCCAGCAGTCCGGGAAAGTATGGCTACACCTTC
>TRBV28|TRBJ1-5|.|.
CASRPSWRGLTAQHF
TGTGCCAGCAGGCCGTCCTGGAGGGGTCTCACGGCCCAGCATTTT
>TRBV24-1|TRBJ2-6|TRBD1|.
CATSDWGFRGQGTPGANVLTF
TGTGCCACCAGTGATTGGGGTTTTAGAGGACAGGGGACGCCTGGGGCCAACGTCCTGACTTTC
>TRBV13|TRBJ2-1|.|.
CASSSPGVFDEQFF
TGTGCCAGCAGCTCCCCCGGGGTTTTCGATGAGCAGTTCTTC
>TRBV10-2|TRBJ1-2|TRBD1|.
CATRAGGVYGYTF
TGCGCCACTAGGGCAGGGGGCGTCTATGGCTACACCTTC
>TRBV24-1|TRBJ1-2|.|once
CAVYRGGYTF
TGTGCCGTATACCGGGGGGGCTACACCTTC
>TRBV10-3|TRBJ1-5|TRBD1|.
CAISETGTGGNQPQHF
TGTGCCATCAGTGAGACCGGGACAGGGGGCAATCAGCCCCAGCATTTT
>TRBV2|TRBJ1-1|.|.
CASSERVQAGAFF
TGTGCCAGCAGCGAGAGAGTCCAGGCTGGAGCTTTCTTT
>TRBV28|TRBJ1-2|.|.
CASSPATSSGVNYGYTF
TGTGCCAGCAGCCCCGCGACCTCTAGCGGGGTGAACTATGGCTACACCTTC
>TRBV6-2/TRBV6-3|TRBJ1-2|.|.
CASSYGGAEKLSYYGYTF
TGTGCCAGCAGTTACGGAGGGGCCGAAAAACTGTCCTACTATGGCTACACCTTC
>TRBV4-3|TRBJ1-4|.|.
CASSQQTSEKLFF
TGCGCCAGCAGCCAACAGACTAGTGAAAAACTGTTTTTT
>TRBV5-4|TRBJ2-5|TRBD2|.
CASSPALGGGETQYF
TGTGCCAGCAGCCCGGCCCTCGGGGGAGGGGAGACCCAGTACTTC
>TRBV24-1|TRBJ1-5|.|.
CATSDPGAPDQAQHF
TGTGCCACCAGTGATCCAGGGGCGCCAGATCAGGCCCAGCATTTT
>TRBV5-1|TRBJ1-3|.|.
CASSLGSGRTGNTIYF
TGCGCCAGCAGCTTGGGGTCGGGTAGGACTGGAAACACCATATATTTT
>TRBV11-3|TRBJ2-5|TRBD2|.
CASSSRTSGSQETQYF
TGTGCCAGCAGCTCCCGGACTAGCGGGAGCCAAGAGACCCAGTACTTC
>TRBV5-1|TRBJ1-2|.|.
CASSRGWGGLNYGYTF
TGCGCCAGCAGCCGAGGATGGGGCGGACTAAACTATGGCTACACCTTC
>TRBV7-2|TRBJ2-3|TRBD2|.
CASSRGLAGGPDTQYF
TGTGCCAGCAGCCGGGGACTAGCGGGAGGGCCAGATACGCAGTATTTT
>TRBV28|TRBJ2-2|TRBD2|.
CASSPLAGDSANTGELFF
TGTGCCAGCAGTCCGCTAGCGGGAGATTCAGCGAACACCGGGGAGCTGTTTTTT
>TRBV5-6|TRBJ1-5|.|few
CASSAYGRAGNQPQHF
TGTGCCAGCAGCGCATACGGGAGGGCAGGGAATCAGCCCCAGCATTTT
>TRBV10-2|TRBJ2-1|TRBD2|.
CASRLAGGIYNEQFF
TGCGCCAGCAGATTAGCGGGAGGGATTTACAATGAGCAGTTCTTC
>TRBV6-6|TRBJ1-3|.|.
CASTAMTGNTIYF
TGTGCCAGCACCGCCATGACAGGAAACACCATATATTTT
>TRBV5-5|TRBJ2-7|.|.
CASSLGRGMGPQEQYF
TGTGCCAGCAGCTTGGGCCGGGGGATGGGACCACAGGAGCAGTACTTC
>TRBV11-2|TRBJ1-6|.|.
CASSMESSYNSPLHF
TGTGCCAGCAGCATGGAGAGCTCCTATAATTCACCCCTCCACTTT
>TRBV27|TRBJ1-5|TRBD1|.
CASSSPPTGPNQPQHF
TGTGCCAGCAGTTCGCCCCCGACAGGGCCCAATCAGCCCCAGCATTTT
>TRBV29-1|TRBJ2-5|TRBD2|.
CSVEWEGGETQYF
TGCAGCGTTGAGTGGGAGGGAGGGGAGACCCAGTACTTC